This TCR beta chain was identified in a study of blood T cell repertoires in COVID-19. Study-level information: Collection of acute and convalescent COVID-19 samples took place in the United States, Italy and Spain. Nucleic acid was either cDNA or gDNA, and it came from T cells, B-cell-depleted T cells, or PBMCs.

This clone has more than one count but fewer than ten. Original methodology: Reference gene primer amplification gave nucleated cell count estimates. This table comes from immunoSEQ multiplex PCR, and its TCRdb copy is limited to in-frame clones, with some not included. The D gene and trimming were derived from the DNA, and the V and J assignments and clone size from that table. The sample contains about 94,000 clones, about four fifths of which appear only once. This clonotype was obtained from a man aged 55-75 years with acute or convalescent COVID-19. The sequenced material came from peripheral blood.

This chain's CDR3 is CASSILAGGPLSSTDTQYF. CDR3 DNA sequence: TGTGCCAGCAGTATACTAGCGGGGGGCCCCCTTTCTAGCACAGATACGCAGTATTTT. This sequence joins TRBV27 and TRBJ2-3; 12 nucleotides align to TRBD2. Losses at the gene ends were 5 bases for V and 0 bases for J; bases not matched to a gene: 12. Germline V gene sequence: CDR1 MNHEY, CDR2 SMNVEV (reference sequence). The CDR3 totals 19 residues.